Listed below are T cell receptor beta chains from one sample, sequenced in a study of T-cell reconstitution after alpha-beta-depleted transplantation in children. TCRdb used MiXCR to reprocess the PCR reads, holding one entry per CDR3 protein. The sample lists around 420,000 distinct CDR3 sequences; about a sixth were seen once. Here the sequenced sample was PBMCs, mostly from graft donor cells, taken 360 days after TCRalphabeta/CD19-depleted stem cell transplant. All receptors derive from a boy under three years old who had a stem cell transplant for Wiskott-Aldrich syndrome, so the T cells may come from the graft donor. Each CDR3 is given with its conserved first and last residue. A D gene is named only where the DNA matches it firmly. Size tells how often a clone was seen (once, few, many) or the class of an expanded clone, and some rows leave it out.

abundance: NA
len: 16
d_gene: NA
j_gene: TRBJ2-1
v_gene: TRBV19
CDR3aa: CASSRDTSYSYNEQFF
CDR3nt: TGTGCCAGTAGTAGGGACACTTCGTACTCCTACAATGAGCAGTTCTTC

abundance: few
len: 19
d_gene: TRBD2
j_gene: TRBJ2-3
v_gene: TRBV4-1
CDR3aa: CASSQVPGGSGGSTDTQYF
CDR3nt: TGCGCCAGCAGCCAAGTCCCGGGGGGTAGCGGGGGGTCTACAGATACGCAGTATTTT

abundance: few
len: 14
d_gene: TRBD2
j_gene: TRBJ2-1
v_gene: TRBV29-1
CDR3aa: CSFLWQGGPNEQFF
CDR3nt: TGCAGCTTCCTCTGGCAGGGAGGGCCCAATGAGCAGTTCTTC

abundance: NA
len: 15
d_gene: TRBD2
j_gene: TRBJ2-7
v_gene: TRBV6-1
CDR3aa: CASKLSIAGLNEQYF
CDR3nt: TGTGCCAGCAAACTATCGATAGCGGGATTGAACGAGCAGTACTTC

abundance: many
len: 12
d_gene: NA
j_gene: TRBJ2-7
v_gene: TRBV12-3/TRBV12-4
CDR3aa: CASSLLAYEQYF
CDR3nt: TGTGCCAGCAGTTTACTCGCCTACGAGCAGTACTTC

abundance: NA
len: 15
d_gene: TRBD2
j_gene: TRBJ2-7
v_gene: TRBV6-5
CDR3aa: CASSYSTSGSYEQYF
CDR3nt: TGTGCCAGCAGTTACTCGACTAGCGGGAGCTACGAGCAGTACTTC

abundance: NA
len: 17
d_gene: TRBD2
j_gene: TRBJ2-1
v_gene: TRBV4-1
CDR3aa: CASSQNSGQSSYNEQFF
CDR3nt: TGCGCCAGCAGCCAAAATAGCGGGCAGAGCTCCTACAATGAGCAGTTCTTC

abundance: few
len: 13
d_gene: NA
j_gene: TRBJ1-1
v_gene: TRBV20-1
CDR3aa: CSARGSFSAEAFF
CDR3nt: TGCAGTGCTAGGGGGTCCTTTTCTGCTGAAGCTTTCTTT

abundance: few
len: 15
d_gene: NA
j_gene: TRBJ2-2
v_gene: TRBV28
CDR3aa: CASSLSGVNTGELFF
CDR3nt: TGTGCCAGCAGTTTATCGGGGGTTAACACCGGGGAGCTGTTTTTT

abundance: few
len: 13
d_gene: NA
j_gene: TRBJ2-1
v_gene: TRBV10-3
CDR3aa: CAISGRGMDEQFF
CDR3nt: TGTGCCATCAGTGGTAGAGGGATGGATGAGCAGTTCTTC

abundance: NA
len: 14
d_gene: NA
j_gene: TRBJ2-7
v_gene: TRBV20-1
CDR3aa: CSATHRALTYEQYF
CDR3nt: TGCAGTGCTACACATCGGGCCCTCACCTACGAGCAGTACTTC

abundance: NA
len: 15
d_gene: TRBD2
j_gene: TRBJ2-5
v_gene: TRBV5-1
CDR3aa: CASSTSSGRLETQYF
CDR3nt: TGCGCCAGCAGCACCTCCAGCGGGAGGCTGGAGACCCAGTACTTC

abundance: few
len: 15
d_gene: NA
j_gene: TRBJ2-1
v_gene: TRBV2
CDR3aa: CASSGTGEAYNEQFF
CDR3nt: TGTGCCAGCAGTGGCACAGGGGAGGCCTACAATGAGCAGTTCTTC

abundance: few
len: 16
d_gene: TRBD1
j_gene: TRBJ2-3
v_gene: TRBV28
CDR3aa: CASSLWGQGNTDTQYF
CDR3nt: TGTGCCAGCAGTTTATGGGGACAGGGAAACACAGATACGCAGTATTTT

abundance: NA
len: 16
d_gene: NA
j_gene: TRBJ2-3
v_gene: TRBV5-1
CDR3aa: CASSLDPRHFTDTQYF
CDR3nt: TGCGCCAGCAGCTTGGATCCGAGGCACTTCACAGATACGCAGTATTTT

abundance: NA
len: 14
d_gene: NA
j_gene: TRBJ1-4
v_gene: TRBV13
CDR3aa: CASSLWAARGKLFF
CDR3nt: TGTGCCAGCAGCTTATGGGCCGCCCGTGGAAAACTGTTTTTT

abundance: few
len: 15
d_gene: TRBD2
j_gene: TRBJ2-5
v_gene: TRBV5-6
CDR3aa: CASSFLAGKGETQYF
CDR3nt: TGTGCCAGCAGCTTCCTAGCGGGAAAGGGGGAGACCCAGTACTTC

abundance: NA
len: 12
d_gene: NA
j_gene: TRBJ2-7
v_gene: TRBV20-1
CDR3aa: CSARTSKYEQYF
CDR3nt: TGCAGTGCACGGACCTCCAAGTACGAGCAGTACTTC

abundance: NA
len: 16
d_gene: NA
j_gene: TRBJ2-2
v_gene: TRBV18
CDR3aa: CASSPPTRLGTGELFF
CDR3nt: TGTGCCAGCTCACCACCGACCAGGCTCGGGACCGGGGAGCTGTTTTTT

abundance: few
len: 14
d_gene: NA
j_gene: TRBJ1-2
v_gene: TRBV12-3/TRBV12-4
CDR3aa: CASSPQRGNYGYTF
CDR3nt: TGTGCCAGCAGTCCCCAGCGCGGGAACTATGGCTACACCTTC

abundance: few
len: 19
d_gene: TRBD2
j_gene: TRBJ2-7
v_gene: TRBV15
CDR3aa: CATSRDLGTTIFPHYEQYF
CDR3nt: TGTGCCACCAGCAGAGATCTCGGGACTACTATCTTCCCTCACTACGAGCAGTACTTC

abundance: NA
len: 16
d_gene: TRBD2
j_gene: TRBJ2-3
v_gene: TRBV5-1
CDR3aa: CASSWGSGPRTDTQYF
CDR3nt: TGCGCCAGCAGCTGGGGTAGCGGGCCTCGCACAGATACGCAGTATTTT

abundance: few
len: 18
d_gene: TRBD1
j_gene: TRBJ2-4
v_gene: TRBV7-8
CDR3aa: CASTLPGQAGPAKNIQYF
CDR3nt: TGTGCCAGCACCTTACCCGGACAGGCCGGCCCAGCCAAAAACATTCAGTACTTC

abundance: NA
len: 16
d_gene: NA
j_gene: TRBJ2-1
v_gene: TRBV7-8
CDR3aa: CASSSMLLVSYNEQFF
CDR3nt: TGTGCCAGCAGCTCGATGCTCCTAGTGTCCTACAATGAGCAGTTCTTC

abundance: NA
len: 17
d_gene: TRBD1
j_gene: TRBJ2-2
v_gene: TRBV4-1
CDR3aa: CASSQSHPGQGAGELFF
CDR3nt: TGCGCCAGCAGCCAATCCCACCCGGGACAGGGTGCCGGGGAGCTGTTTTTT

abundance: NA
len: 15
d_gene: NA
j_gene: TRBJ2-3
v_gene: TRBV20-1
CDR3aa: CSAVKRVGRADTQYF
CDR3nt: TGCAGTGCTGTAAAGCGGGTGGGCCGGGCAGATACGCAGTATTTT

abundance: few
len: 17
d_gene: TRBD2
j_gene: TRBJ2-2
v_gene: TRBV6-1
CDR3aa: CASSSTGLAGWTGELFF
CDR3nt: TGTGCCAGCAGCTCCACCGGACTAGCGGGGTGGACCGGGGAGCTGTTTTTT

abundance: few
len: 14
d_gene: NA
j_gene: TRBJ1-5
v_gene: TRBV7-9
CDR3aa: CASSPTGPLQPQHF
CDR3nt: TGTGCCAGCAGCCCTACAGGGCCCCTCCAGCCCCAGCATTTT

abundance: NA
len: 13
d_gene: NA
j_gene: TRBJ1-6
v_gene: TRBV28
CDR3aa: CASSLRYNSPLHF
CDR3nt: TGTGCCAGCAGTTTGCGCTATAATTCACCCCTCCACTTT

abundance: NA
len: 16
d_gene: TRBD2
j_gene: TRBJ2-1
v_gene: TRBV20-1
CDR3aa: CSARGAGGGVRDEQFF
CDR3nt: TGCAGTGCTAGGGGAGCGGGAGGAGGGGTACGCGATGAGCAGTTCTTC

abundance: few
len: 19
d_gene: TRBD2
j_gene: TRBJ2-2
v_gene: TRBV6-4
CDR3aa: CASSDPVYSGRRRAGELFF
CDR3nt: TGTGCCAGCAGTGACCCGGTCTATAGCGGGAGACGGAGGGCCGGGGAGCTGTTTTTT

abundance: NA
len: 20
d_gene: NA
j_gene: TRBJ2-1
v_gene: TRBV2
CDR3aa: CASSVGLGRSGASGGNEQFF
CDR3nt: TGTGCCAGCAGTGTGGGTCTGGGGAGATCAGGGGCATCGGGGGGAAATGAGCAGTTCTTC

abundance: NA
len: 14
d_gene: TRBD1
j_gene: TRBJ1-5
v_gene: TRBV20-1
CDR3aa: CSARDQQGDQPQHF
CDR3nt: TGCAGTGCTAGAGATCAGCAGGGGGATCAGCCCCAGCATTTT

abundance: NA
len: 20
d_gene: NA
j_gene: TRBJ2-7
v_gene: TRBV11-2
CDR3aa: CASSLDGGRDPFLPHYEQYF
CDR3nt: TGTGCCAGCAGCTTAGATGGAGGCAGGGACCCCTTCCTCCCCCATTACGAGCAGTACTTC

abundance: many
len: 13
d_gene: NA
j_gene: TRBJ2-3
v_gene: TRBV12-3/TRBV12-4
CDR3aa: CASSLATTDTQYF
CDR3nt: TGTGCCAGCAGTTTAGCCACCACAGATACGCAGTATTTT

abundance: few
len: 17
d_gene: TRBD2
j_gene: TRBJ2-3
v_gene: TRBV5-6
CDR3aa: CASSLGHSGNPADTQYF
CDR3nt: TGTGCCAGCAGCTTGGGCCATAGCGGGAACCCCGCAGATACGCAGTATTTT

abundance: NA
len: 13
d_gene: NA
j_gene: TRBJ2-2
v_gene: TRBV25-1
CDR3aa: CASSEGLSGELFF
CDR3nt: TGTGCCAGCAGTGAAGGGCTTTCCGGGGAGCTGTTTTTT

abundance: NA
len: 13
d_gene: NA
j_gene: TRBJ2-5
v_gene: TRBV5-5
CDR3aa: CASSSPFPETQYF
CDR3nt: TGTGCCAGCAGCTCTCCATTTCCGGAGACCCAGTACTTC

abundance: once
len: 13
d_gene: TRBD1
j_gene: TRBJ1-4
v_gene: TRBV7-2
CDR3aa: CASSPGTGEKLFF
CDR3nt: TGTGCCAGCAGCCCTGGGACAGGAGAAAAACTGTTTTTT

abundance: NA
len: 14
d_gene: NA
j_gene: TRBJ2-3
v_gene: TRBV12-3/TRBV12-4
CDR3aa: CASRLGTSTDTQYF
CDR3nt: TGTGCCAGCAGACTCGGGACTAGCACAGATACGCAGTATTTT

abundance: once
len: 15
d_gene: NA
j_gene: TRBJ2-1
v_gene: TRBV5-1
CDR3aa: CASIEYMGAWNEQFF
CDR3nt: TGCGCCAGCATCGAATACATGGGGGCTTGGAATGAGCAGTTCTTC

abundance: few
len: 13
d_gene: NA
j_gene: TRBJ2-1
v_gene: TRBV30
CDR3aa: CAWSDRLGNEQFF
CDR3nt: TGTGCCTGGAGTGACAGGTTGGGCAATGAGCAGTTCTTC

abundance: NA
len: 14
d_gene: TRBD1
j_gene: TRBJ2-2
v_gene: TRBV7-2
CDR3aa: CASRLQGDTGELFF
CDR3nt: TGTGCCAGCAGGTTACAGGGGGACACCGGGGAGCTGTTTTTT

abundance: few
len: 14
d_gene: TRBD1
j_gene: TRBJ2-1
v_gene: TRBV7-9
CDR3aa: CASSLAEWGQVADF
CDR3nt: TGTGCCAGCAGCTTAGCGGAGTGGGGACAGGTCGCAGACTTC